This T cell receptor (beta chain) is drawn from a study of shared clonotypes between healthy human individuals. Across the study: The donor group consisted of a couple of women and a few men, aged 18 to 49. Study results and caveats: The naive CD4 repertoires of a handful of donors were compared, and around 5% of clonotypes were shared.

This CDR3 has 16 residues. Germline V CDR1 and CDR2: SEHNR, FQNEAQ (reference sequence). V lost 4 bases and J lost 1; bases outside the gene matches: 6. The sorted-subset replicate PCRs were given about 200 ng DNA, which is 27,000 or so T cell genomes. Generated by immunoSEQ multiplex PCR, the TCRdb table keeps only in-frame clones and is missing some. The sample includes hundreds of thousands of clones, roughly 96% seen only once; the top ten take 0.11%. On this clone itself: The antigen is not known.

CD45RO-negative, CCR7-positively selected cells formed the naive CD8 fraction, excluding terminally differentiated effector memory CD45RA+ cells. Sequenced material: naive CD8+ T cells sorted from blood. The V call is TRBV7-9, the J call TRBJ2-7, with 11 bases that match TRBD2. This clonotype was obtained from a woman between 25 and 40 years old in good health. CDR3 loop: CASSSSGTSGSYEQYF. CDR3 sequence (DNA): TGTGCCAGCAGCTCATCCGGGACTAGCGGTTCCTACGAGCAGTACTTC.